Following are 13 T cell receptor beta chains from one sample sequenced in a study of blood T cell repertoires in COVID-19 (dated by TCRdb to between 2020 and 2021). Library generation was performed with the immunoSEQ multiplex PCR assay. TCRdb mirrors the immuneACCESS table, restricted to in-frame sequences. Some clones are absent from its copies; in checked studies, under half trace to an unresolved V gene, and the reason for the others is unknown. The sample includes 45,000 to 65,000 clones, with around nine tenths observed a single time. Together, the top ten hold approximately 3% of the sample. Sequencing was performed on peripheral blood. Receptors originate from a human donor in a cohort sampled during active COVID-19.

J is TRBJ2-5 and V is TRBV6-4; 13 bases line up with TRBD2. The V gene end was trimmed by 3 bases and the J gene end by 5 bases; junction bases not matched to a gene: 3. Germline CDR1 MRHNA, CDR2 SNTAGT. The CDR3 has 15 residues. CDR3: CASSETSGGAETQYF. CDR3 coding DNA: TGTGCCAGCAGTGAAACTAGCGGGGGGGCCGAGACCCAGTACTTC.

This sequence joins TRBV28 and TRBJ1-5; D ambiguous. The CDR3 extends over 13 amino acids. V lost 6 bases and J 0 bases, leaving 6 bases between the germline ends. CDR1 and CDR2 from the germline V gene are MDHEN and SYDVKM. The CDR3 nucleotides are TGTGCCAGCAGCCTAGATAGCAATCAGCCCCAGCATTTT. Protein sequence: CASSLDSNQPQHF.

The rearrangement uses TRBV5-6 and TRBJ2-1; maybe TRBD2 (7 bases). The CDR3 contains 14 residues. From germline, CDR1 is SGHDT and CDR2 YYEEEE. V shed 2 bases and J shed 4 bases, with 10 bases lying between them. The chain's CDR3 is CASSFRGGYNEQFF. Written as DNA, the CDR3 is TGTGCCAGCAGCTTTAGGGGGGGTTACAATGAGCAGTTCTTC.

This clone appeared a single time. The rearrangement joins TRBV27 to TRBJ2-1, with TRBD1 as a possible D gene (5 bases). The germline V gene encodes CDR1 MNHEY and CDR2 SMNVEV (reference sequence). CDR3 length: 16 residues. Trimming stripped 6 bases from V and 2 bases from J, with 17 bases between. The DNA of the CDR3 is TGTGCCAGCAGGCCCACCAGGGAAGGGGCCTACAATGAGCAGTTCTTC. Amino acid sequence: CASRPTREGAYNEQFF.

The chain employs TRBV6-5 and TRBJ2-5, with 7 bases matching TRBD1. Germline CDR1 MNHEY, CDR2 SVGAGI. The CDR3 is made up of 14 amino acids. V shed 4 bases and J 1 base; nucleotides not matched to a gene: 3. CDR3 protein: CASSSQGVQETQYF. The CDR3 DNA reads as TGTGCCAGCAGTTCCCAGGGGGTCCAAGAGACCCAGTACTTC.

V and J are TRBV12-3 or TRBV12-4 and TRBJ1-2, with 10 bases lining up with TRBD1. The CDR3 consists of 11 residues. After removal of 11 bases from V and 10 bases from J, the junction contained 7 bases not matched to a gene. CDR3 in amino acids: CAGGQGYDYTF. The CDR3 nucleotides read TGTGCCGGGGGACAGGGGTACGACTACACCTTC.

In this sample, this clone turned up a few times. This chain connects TRBV12-3 or TRBV12-4 to TRBJ1-6; no reliable D call. The CDR3 is 13 residues long. The germline V and J ends were trimmed by 4 bases and 7 bases, with 8 bases remaining between them. CDR3 protein: CASSYGWNSPLHF. In DNA, the CDR3 is TGTGCCAGCAGTTATGGCTGGAATTCACCCCTCCACTTT.

J is TRBJ2-2 and V is TRBV4-3; no definite D call. V lost 2 bases and J 4 bases, leaving 11 bases between the germline ends. Germline V gene data show CDR1 as LGHNA and CDR2 as YSLEER. The CDR3 length is 15 residues. The CDR3 region is CASSQKTGGTGELFF. The CDR3 DNA reads as TGCGCCAGCAGCCAAAAAACGGGTGGCACCGGGGAGCTGTTTTTT.

This rearrangement joins TRBV7-2 to TRBJ2-5; unclear D gene. The V and J ends lost 8 bases and 5 bases respectively, with 18 bases between them. The germline CDR1 and CDR2 sequences are SGHTA and FQGNSA. The CDR3 spans 14 residues. This CDR3 is CASAADPASETQYF. CDR3 bases: TGTGCCAGCGCTGCTGACCCAGCGAGCGAGACCCAGTACTTC.

The chain employs TRBV7-2 and TRBJ1-1, with D perhaps matching TRBD1 (5 bases). The germline V and J ends were trimmed by 7 bases and 4 bases, with 22 bases remaining between them. Germline loops: CDR1 SGHTA, CDR2 FQGNSA. CDR3 length equals 16 residues. The CDR3 spells CASNPDSGVPPTEAFF. Written as DNA, the CDR3 is TGTGCCAGCAACCCGGATTCGGGGGTCCCCCCCACTGAAGCTTTCTTT.

The rearrangement uses TRBV7-9 and TRBJ1-1; TRBD1 aligns across 9 bases. The CDR3 is 17 amino acids. V shed 5 bases, J shed 5 bases, and the junction held 15 bases outside the gene matches. Germline V CDR1 and CDR2: SEHNR, FQNEAQ (reference sequence). CDR3 loop: CASSPGATGGTWTEAFF. The DNA of the CDR3 is TGTGCCAGCAGCCCCGGCGCGACAGGGGGGACCTGGACTGAAGCTTTCTTT.

The chain has TRBV10-3 and TRBJ1-5, with D possibly TRBD1 on 5 matching bases. The CDR3 consists of 13 residues. Germline assignment: CDR1 ENHRY and CDR2 SYGVKD. Trimming stripped 9 bases from V and 4 bases from J, with 13 bases between. As DNA, the CDR3 is TGTGCCATGACGACGGGGGAGAATCAGCCCCAGCATTTT. Amino acid sequence: CAMTTGENQPQHF.

J is TRBJ2-7 and V is TRBV11-2; D gene uncertain. This CDR3 is built from 13 residues. Germline CDR1 SGHAT, CDR2 FQNNGV. The germline V and J ends were trimmed by 0 bases and 3 bases, with 6 bases remaining between them. As DNA, the CDR3 is TGTGCCAGCAGCTTAGAGTTACTCTACGAGCAGTACGTC. Translation: CASSLELLYEQYV.